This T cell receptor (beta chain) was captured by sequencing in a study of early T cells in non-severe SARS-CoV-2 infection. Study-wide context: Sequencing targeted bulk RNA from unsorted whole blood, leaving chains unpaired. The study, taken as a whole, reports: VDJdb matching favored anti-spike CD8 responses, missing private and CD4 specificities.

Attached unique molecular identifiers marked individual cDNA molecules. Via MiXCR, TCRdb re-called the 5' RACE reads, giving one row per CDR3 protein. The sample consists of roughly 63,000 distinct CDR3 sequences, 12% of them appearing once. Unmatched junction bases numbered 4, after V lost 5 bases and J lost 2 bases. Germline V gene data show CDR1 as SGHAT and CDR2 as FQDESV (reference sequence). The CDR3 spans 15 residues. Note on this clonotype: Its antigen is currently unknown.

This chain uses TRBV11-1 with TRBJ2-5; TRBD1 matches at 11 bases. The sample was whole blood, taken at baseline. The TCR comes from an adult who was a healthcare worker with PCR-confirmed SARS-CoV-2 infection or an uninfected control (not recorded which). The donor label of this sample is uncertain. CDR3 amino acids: CASSPGTGGQETQYF. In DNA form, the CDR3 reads TGTGCCAGCAGCCCTGGGACAGGGGGGCAAGAGACCCAGTACTTC.